The present TCR beta chain was sequenced within a study of the immune and genomic landscape of osteosarcoma. Study-level information: Most patients, 65% to 80%, had localized disease at diagnosis.

Produced via immunoSEQ multiplex PCR; TCRdb's table is partial and in-frame only. Counted here are some 10,000 clones, about two thirds occurring once; the ten biggest clones make up roughly 18%. This clone is labeled as medium-sized. Its antigen is as yet unknown. The post-treatment osteosarcoma tumors were primary, local recurrence or metastasis specimens from poor-prognosis patients. Germline V gene data show CDR1 as MDHEN and CDR2 as SYDVKM. CDR3 length: 14 residues. After removal of 1 base from V and 3 bases from J, the junction contained 1 base not matched to a gene. Study results and caveats: Productive clonality stayed low overall, though C3 exceeded C1. External normal skin and healthy peripheral blood data provided clonality references.

The chain is built from TRBV28 and TRBJ2-3; 7 bases map to TRBD1. Sequenced input: osteosarcoma tumor tissue from the lung. The TCR comes from a human donor with osteosarcoma. The DNA of the CDR3 is TGTGCCAGCAGTTTATTACAGGGGACAGATACGCAGTATTTT. It encodes CASSLLQGTDTQYF.